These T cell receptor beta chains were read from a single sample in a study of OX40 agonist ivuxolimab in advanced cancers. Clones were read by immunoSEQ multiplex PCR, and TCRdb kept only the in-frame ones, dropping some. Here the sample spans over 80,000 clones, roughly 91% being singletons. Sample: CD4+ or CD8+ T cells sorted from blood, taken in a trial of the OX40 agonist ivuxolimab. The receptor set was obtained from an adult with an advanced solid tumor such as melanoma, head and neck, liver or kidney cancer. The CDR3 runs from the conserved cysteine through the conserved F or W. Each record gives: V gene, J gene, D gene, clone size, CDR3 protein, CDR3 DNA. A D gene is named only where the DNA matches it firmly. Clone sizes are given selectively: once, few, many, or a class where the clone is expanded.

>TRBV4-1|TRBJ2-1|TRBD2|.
CASSPLGLAGGAYNEQFF
TGCGCCAGCAGCCCCCTGGGACTAGCGGGAGGTGCCTACAATGAGCAGTTCTTC
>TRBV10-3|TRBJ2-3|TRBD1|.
CAIRKTGGTDTQYF
TGTGCCATCAGAAAGACAGGGGGCACAGATACGCAGTATTTT
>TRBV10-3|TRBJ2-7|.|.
CAISEKIFSSYEQYF
TGTGCCATCAGTGAGAAGATTTTTAGCTCCTACGAGCAGTACTTC
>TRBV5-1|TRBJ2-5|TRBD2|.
CASSSSGLGGRETQYF
TGCGCCAGCAGCTCGTCGGGACTAGGAGGGAGAGAGACCCAGTACTTC
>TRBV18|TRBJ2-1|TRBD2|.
CASSYTSGRGEQFF
TGTGCCAGCTCGTACACTAGCGGGAGGGGTGAGCAGTTCTTC
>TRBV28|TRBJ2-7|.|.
CASSFRQGGGEQYF
TGTGCCAGCAGCTTTAGACAGGGAGGGGGCGAGCAGTACTTC
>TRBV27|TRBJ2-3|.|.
CASSLAGTSTDTQYF
TGTGCCAGCAGTTTAGCGGGAACGAGCACAGATACGCAGTATTTT
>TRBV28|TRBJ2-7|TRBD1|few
CASSFPTGSKWRQYF
TGTGCCAGCAGTTTCCCGACAGGGTCAAAGTGGAGGCAGTACTTC
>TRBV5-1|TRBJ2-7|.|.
CASSLSGGRYEQYF
TGCGCCAGCAGCTTGTCTGGGGGGAGATACGAGCAGTACTTC
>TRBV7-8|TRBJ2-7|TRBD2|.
CASSGLAGGPYEQYF
TGTGCCAGCAGCGGACTAGCGGGAGGGCCCTACGAGCAGTACTTC
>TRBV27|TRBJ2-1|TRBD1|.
CASSRQGPYNEQFF
TGTGCCAGCAGTAGACAGGGCCCCTACAATGAGCAGTTCTTC
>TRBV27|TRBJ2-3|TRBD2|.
CASSLRLAGGIDTQYF
TGTGCCAGCAGTTTAAGGCTAGCGGGAGGTATAGATACGCAGTATTTT